A single sample is the source of the 27 T cell receptor beta chains below, sequenced in a study of blood T cell repertoires in COVID-19 (dated by TCRdb to the early 2020s). Receptor libraries were prepared by the immunoSEQ multiplex PCR assay. The clones in this table, taken by TCRdb from immuneACCESS, are in-frame only. Not every clone is retained; where verified, under half of the shortfall comes from an unresolved V gene, and the cause of the rest is unknown. Counted in this sample were 200,000 to 250,000 clones; roughly 79% of them appeared once. The ten largest clones represent around 7.5% of the sample. The source material was peripheral blood. All receptors derive from a woman aged 80 or over with COVID-19, enrolled during active disease.

The V call is TRBV15, the J call TRBJ1-1; TRBD1 matches at 7 bases. The germline gives CDR1 LNHNV, CDR2 YYDKDF (reference sequence). The CDR3 runs to 16 residues. With V trimmed by 1 base and J by 0 bases, 5 bases remained unmatched. The CDR3 sequence: CATSRGGTVMNTEAFF. The CDR3 bases are TGTGCCACCAGCAGAGGGGGGACAGTTATGAACACTGAAGCTTTCTTT.

The J gene is TRBJ1-6, the V gene TRBV10-3; weak D call: TRBD1 (5 bases). This CDR3 comprises 13 residues. Looked up from germline, CDR1 is ENHRY and CDR2 is SYGVKD. The V gene lost 6 bases and the J gene lost 9 bases, with 12 bases spanning the gap. The CDR3 is CAIRGLDSSPLHF. The DNA for the CDR3 is TGTGCCATCAGGGGGCTAGATAGTTCACCCCTCCACTTT.

V and J are TRBV27 and TRBJ2-3, with 7 bases aligning to TRBD1. The junction had 4 bases not matched to a gene; V was cut back by 5 bases and J by 2 bases. The CDR3 length is 14 residues. Germline CDR1 is MNHEY and CDR2 is SMNVEV (reference sequence). CDR3 nucleotides: TGTGCCAGCAGTACAGGGGCGGCCACAGATACGCAGTATTTT. Translated: CASSTGAATDTQYF.

The chain has TRBV29-1 and TRBJ1-2, with D possibly being TRBD1 (6 bases). CDR3 length: 12 amino acids. V was cut by 0 bases and J by 5 bases, with 7 bases left in between. Germline CDR1 reads SQVTM; CDR2 reads ANQGSEA. This CDR3 is CSVEEQGYGYTF. The CDR3 nucleotides are TGCAGCGTTGAAGAGCAGGGGTATGGCTACACCTTC.

The V call is TRBV24-1, the J call TRBJ2-3; D not certain. Germline V gene sequence: CDR1 KGHDR, CDR2 SFDVKD. CDR3 size: 12 residues. Trimming left V 9 bases short and J 0 bases short, with 6 bases between. The CDR3, as DNA: TGTGCCACCGCAGAAAGCACAGATACGCAGTATTTT. It encodes CATAESTDTQYF.

V usage is TRBV7-9 and J usage is TRBJ2-7, with 7 bases identical to TRBD1. This CDR3 has 15 residues. Losses at the gene ends were 5 bases for V and 2 bases for J; bases not matched to a gene: 9. From germline, CDR1 is SEHNR and CDR2 FQNEAQ (reference sequence). In nucleotides, the CDR3 is TGTGCCAGCAGCCCCCGTGGGACAGAAACCTACGAGCAGTACTTC. Amino acids: CASSPRGTETYEQYF.

CDR3 loop: CASSVAAGVYGYTF. The CDR3 nucleotides read TGTGCCAGCAGTGTGGCCGCCGGAGTGTATGGCTACACCTTC. This chain connects TRBV28 to TRBJ1-2; no clear D. This CDR3 has 14 amino acids. Germline CDR1 and CDR2: MDHEN and SYDVKM. V lost 5 bases and J 5 bases, leaving 15 bases between the germline ends.

This clone has a handful of counts. Sequence at one end of the junction differs from germline and may be a read error. The identical CDR3 is also encoded by other nucleotide sequences in the sample. The chain couples TRBV2 to TRBJ1-2; a weak D match, TRBD1 (6 bases). Germline CDR1 reads SNHLY; CDR2 reads FYNNEI. The length of the CDR3 is 13 residues. CDR3 nucleotides: TGTGCCAGTAGTGCGACAGGTAGCTATGGCTACACCTTC. It yields the protein CASSATGSYGYTF.

For this clone: No DNA is shown, since the ends of the CDR3 on it are uncertain; the CDR3 is the one TCRdb lists. This sequence joins TRBV12-2 and TRBJ1-3; the D call TRBD1 from the table was never checked on the DNA. TRBV12-2 is a recognized pseudogene. Counting both end residues, the CDR3 totals 20 amino acids. CDR3: CASRRSSGTGLVGAGNTIYF.

The gene calls are TRBV3-1 (or the pseudogene TRBV3-2) and TRBJ1-2; D remains ambiguous. V gave up 1 base and J gave up 4 bases, with 16 bases separating them. In germline, CDR1 is LGHDT, CDR2 YNNKEL (reference sequence). This CDR3 is 16 amino acids long. The DNA for the CDR3 is TGTGCCAGCAGCCAAGGGCCTCTCCCTCTCCTCTATGGCTACACCTTC. Translated: CASSQGPLPLLYGYTF.

The genes are TRBV9 and TRBJ2-7; TRBD2 matches at 8 bases. The CDR3 totals 15 residues. Germline V CDR1 and CDR2: SGDLS, YYNGEE. Trimming cost V 1 base and J 0 bases; bases outside gene matches: 3. The CDR3 spells CASSVQAGGSYEQYF. In DNA, the CDR3 is TGTGCCAGCAGCGTACAGGCGGGGGGCTCCTACGAGCAGTACTTC.

This chain uses TRBV19 with TRBJ2-3, with D tentatively TRBD2 (6 bases). CDR3 length: 15 amino acids. V was shortened by 6 bases and J by 0 bases, with 13 bases between the two germline ends. Germline V CDR1 and CDR2: LNHDA, SQIVND (reference sequence). This chain's CDR3 is CASRRRGESTDTQYF. The CDR3 DNA is TGTGCCAGTAGACGGCGCGGGGAGAGCACAGATACGCAGTATTTT.

This chain links TRBV7-9 with TRBJ1-1, with 7 positions matching TRBD1. Trimming at V came to 2 bases and at J to 7 bases, leaving 1 base not matched to a gene. The CDR3 consists of 12 residues. Germline CDR1 reads SEHNR; CDR2 reads FQNEAQ (reference sequence). DNA of the CDR3: TGTGCCAGCAGCTTAAGGGACAGTGAAGCTTTCTTT. Translating it yields CASSLRDSEAFF.

A single count supports this clone. This rearrangement joins TRBV9 to TRBJ2-7; D is unresolved. V lost 0 bases to trimming and J lost 6 bases, with 10 bases between them. The CDR3 sequence is 13 residues long. The V gene's germline CDR1 is SGDLS and CDR2 YYNGEE. The CDR3 DNA reads as TGTGCCAGCAGCGTAGGATTGAGCTCCGAGCAGTACTTC. The encoded protein is CASSVGLSSEQYF.

The V gene is TRBV4-1, the J gene TRBJ1-4; TRBD1 matches 8 bases. CDR1 and CDR2 from the germline V gene are MGHRA and YSYEKL. This CDR3 is 15 amino acids long. With V trimmed by 4 bases and J by 7 bases, 8 bases remained unmatched. The CDR3 region has the DNA TGCGCCAGCAGCCGGGCCGGGACAGGTGGTGAAAAACTGTTTTTT. As protein: CASSRAGTGGEKLFF.

The chain has TRBV5-6 and TRBJ2-7; D not certain. V lost 2 bases and J lost 3, with 15 bases in between. The CDR3 consists of 15 residues. Germline V CDR1 and CDR2: SGHDT, YYEEEE. CDR3 bases: TGTGCCAGCAGCTTAATTAGGCTAGGAGTCTACGAGCAGTACTTC. Protein product: CASSLIRLGVYEQYF.

The chain links TRBV10-3 to TRBJ1-2; TRBD1 aligns across 9 bases. V lost 11 bases, J lost 2 bases, and 12 bases stayed unmatched. This CDR3 contains 15 residues. The germline CDR1 and CDR2 sequences are ENHRY and SYGVKD. The CDR3: CASALGGQGNYGYTF. The CDR3 DNA is TGTGCCTCCGCATTAGGGGGACAGGGAAACTATGGCTACACCTTC.

The rearrangement joins TRBV6-5 to TRBJ2-1; the match to TRBD2 covers 11 bases. Trimming cost V 6 bases and J 5 bases; bases outside gene matches: 6. Germline V gene data show CDR1 as MNHEY and CDR2 as SVGAGI. There are 15 residues in the CDR3. The CDR3 protein is CASSRLAGGHNEQFF. In DNA, the CDR3 is TGTGCCAGCAGCCGCCTAGCGGGGGGCCACAATGAGCAGTTCTTC.

The gene calls are TRBV7-2 and TRBJ2-7; perhaps TRBD1 as D (6 bases). The CDR3 covers 15 residues. Germline V gene sequence: CDR1 SGHTA, CDR2 FQGNSA. Trimming cost V 4 bases and J 0 bases, with 13 bases left between them. CDR3 sequence reads: CASSSLGASSYEQYF. CDR3 DNA sequence: TGTGCCAGCAGCTCATTGGGGGCGAGCTCCTACGAGCAGTACTTC.

This sequence joins TRBV6-2 or TRBV6-3 and TRBJ2-1; 9 bases map to TRBD2. In germline, CDR1 is MNHEY, CDR2 SVGEGT. The ends lost 2 bases at V and 8 bases at J; junction bases unmatched: 13. The CDR3 consists of 17 residues. The CDR3 sequence is CASSYQILAGLGHEQFF. The CDR3 DNA is TGTGCCAGCAGTTACCAGATACTAGCGGGTTTAGGGCATGAGCAGTTCTTC.

CDR3 DNA: TGTGCCAGCAGCCTCAAGGCGGGAACGGGGGAGCTGTTTTTT. Protein sequence: CASSLKAGTGELFF. V and J are TRBV7-3 and TRBJ2-2, with a possible D match to TRBD2 (6 bases). Germline values: CDR1 SGHTA, CDR2 FQGTGA. Trimming took 5 bases from V and 8 from J, leaving 15 bases between them. The CDR3 is 14 residues long.

This chain links TRBV7-2 with TRBJ1-5; D gene unclear. The CDR3 is 12 residues long. V dropped 5 bases and J dropped 5 bases, with 7 bases sitting between them. The germline V gene encodes CDR1 SGHTA and CDR2 FQGNSA. The CDR3 nucleotides are TGTGCCAGCAGCCTTTTCTATCAGCCCCAGCATTTT. Translating gives CASSLFYQPQHF.

V and J are TRBV7-2 and TRBJ2-4, with 7 bases identical to TRBD1. Germline CDR1 and CDR2: SGHTA and FQGNSA. This CDR3 spans 14 amino acids. Unmatched junction bases numbered 10, after V lost 5 bases and J lost 9 bases. The CDR3: CASSPEDRVGIQYF. DNA of the CDR3: TGTGCCAGCAGCCCAGAAGACAGGGTGGGCATTCAGTACTTC.

V gene TRBV11-2 combines with J gene TRBJ2-3; no reliable D call. CDR1 and CDR2 (germline): SGHAT, FQNNGV. Trimming pared 5 bases from V and 3 bases from J, leaving 9 bases between. The CDR3 contains 13 residues. The CDR3 DNA reads TGTGCCAGCAGCGTGCGCATGACAGATACGCAGTATTTT. Translation gives CASSVRMTDTQYF.

The chain couples TRBV28 to TRBJ2-5; TRBD1 aligns across 10 bases. V lost 7 bases, J lost 9 bases, and 14 bases stayed unmatched. The CDR3 contains 15 residues. CDR1 and CDR2 (germline): MDHEN, SYDVKM. CDR3 nucleotides: TGTGCCAGCACCCCCGGAGGGACAGGGGAAGGGTCCCAGTACTTC. Translating gives CASTPGGTGEGSQYF.

This chain uses TRBV24-1 with TRBJ2-3, with a tentative D call TRBD1 (6 bases). Germline CDR1 and CDR2: KGHDR and SFDVKD. V shed 0 bases and J shed 0 bases, with 12 bases lying between them. The CDR3 is 17 residues long. The CDR3 here is CATSDLTGQSSTDTQYF. The CDR3 DNA reads as TGTGCCACCAGTGATTTGACGGGACAAAGTAGCACAGATACGCAGTATTTT.

This clone has only one observation. V usage is TRBV21-1 and J usage is TRBJ1-5. TRBV21-1 is an annotated pseudogene. The CDR3 length is 13 residues. The CDR3 sequence is CASSKVVRQPQHF. Here the CDR3 DNA reads TGTGCCAGCAGCAAAGTGGTTAGACAGCCCCAGCATTTT.